Below are 16 T cell receptor beta chains sequenced from a single sample in a study of blood T cell repertoires in COVID-19. TCRdb keeps only in-frame clones here, not all; method: immunoSEQ multiplex PCR. The sample yields 60,000 to 65,000 clones, approximately 84% seen once. Source material: peripheral blood. The receptors were gathered from a man in his sixties with COVID-19, enrolled during active disease.

The genes are TRBV5-1 and TRBJ1-1; TRBD1 aligns across 10 bases. Germline loops: CDR1 SGHRS, CDR2 YFSETQ. This CDR3 is built from 17 residues. J lost 0 bases, V lost 0 bases, and 5 bases had no gene match. The CDR3 DNA follows: TGCGCCAGCAGCTTGGATCTGGGACAGGGGATGAACACTGAAGCTTTCTTT. Amino acid sequence: CASSLDLGQGMNTEAFF. The variable domain in full, completed from reference TRBV5-1 and TRBJ1-1, reads KAGVTQTPRYLIKTRGQQVTLSCSPISGHRSVSWYQQTPGQGLQFLFEYFSETQRNKGNFPGRFSGRQFSNSRSEMNVSTLELGDSALYLCASSLDLGQGMNTEAFFGQGTRLTVV.

CDR3: CASGGNQPQHF. CDR3 coding DNA: TGTGCCAGCGGAGGGAATCAGCCCCAGCATTTT. The chain uses TRBV6-5 and TRBJ1-5; D is unclear. This CDR3 is built from 11 residues. Germline values: CDR1 MNHEY, CDR2 SVGAGI. The germline V and J ends were trimmed by 8 bases and 4 bases, with 6 bases remaining between them.

The chain is built from TRBV5-1 and TRBJ1-1; 8 bases line up with TRBD1. This CDR3 has 14 amino acids. The V gene end was trimmed by 3 bases and the J gene end by 0 bases; junction bases not matched to a gene: 1. Germline V gene lookup returns CDR1 SGHRS and CDR2 YFSETQ. The CDR3 reads CASSWTGMNTEAFF. As DNA, the CDR3 is TGCGCCAGCAGCTGGACAGGGATGAACACTGAAGCTTTCTTT.

The gene calls are TRBV5-1 and TRBJ2-1, with TRBD1 matching 7 bases. Trimming at V came to 0 bases and at J to 10 bases, leaving 7 bases not matched to a gene. The CDR3 loop spans 14 amino acids. Germline V gene sequence: CDR1 SGHRS, CDR2 YFSETQ. DNA for the CDR3: TGCGCCAGCAGCTTGGGTGACAGGGCCAGGGAGCAGTTCTTC. It yields the protein CASSLGDRAREQFF. Using reference TRBV5-1 and TRBJ2-1 for the parts outside the CDR3, the full variable domain is KAGVTQTPRYLIKTRGQQVTLSCSPISGHRSVSWYQQTPGQGLQFLFEYFSETQRNKGNFPGRFSGRQFSNSRSEMNVSTLELGDSALYLCASSLGDRAREQFFGPGTRLTVL.

The chain combines TRBV6-5 with TRBJ2-7; unclear D gene. Germline V gives CDR1 MNHEY, CDR2 SVGAGI. The CDR3 extends over 14 amino acids. With 0 bases removed from V and 1 base from J, the gap between germline ends came to 7 bases. CDR3 sequence reads: CASSYSPQSYEQYF. In nucleotides, the CDR3 is TGTGCCAGCAGTTACTCACCACAGTCCTACGAGCAGTACTTC.

The V gene is TRBV19, the J gene TRBJ2-2; no clear D. Germline V gene data show CDR1 as LNHDA and CDR2 as SQIVND (reference sequence). Deletions cut 6 bases from V and 5 bases from J, with 13 bases between. The CDR3 runs 14 residues. The CDR3 DNA is TGTGCCAGTAGCACCCTCGGTGAAACCGGGGAGCTGTTTTTT. Translated, it gives CASSTLGETGELFF.

The chain links TRBV3-1 (or the pseudogene TRBV3-2) to TRBJ2-1; 8 bases map to TRBD1. The V segment lost 3 bases and the J segment 4 bases; nucleotides outside the gene matches: 5. The CDR3 is 15 amino acids. Germline V gene lookup returns CDR1 LGHDT and CDR2 YNNKEL (reference sequence). CDR3 bases: TGTGCCAGCAGCCAGGACAGGGTAGAATACAATGAGCAGTTCTTC. Amino acids: CASSQDRVEYNEQFF.

The rearrangement links TRBV4-1 to TRBJ2-1, with D maybe TRBD2 (6 bases). The CDR3 loop spans 17 amino acids. With 4 bases removed from V and 3 bases from J, the gap between germline ends came to 19 bases. Germline V gene sequence: CDR1 MGHRA, CDR2 YSYEKL. The DNA of the CDR3 is TGCGCCAGCAGCCTATATGACACCGGGACTGACTACAATGAGCAGTTCTTC. It is translated as CASSLYDTGTDYNEQFF.

The chain joins TRBV5-1 to TRBJ2-2; possibly TRBD1 for D (6 bases). V dropped 4 bases and J dropped 8 bases, with 15 bases sitting between them. Per the germline V gene, CDR1 is SGHRS and CDR2 is YFSETQ. CDR3 size: 14 residues. CDR3 loop: CASSPGQTMGELFF. Here the CDR3 DNA reads TGCGCCAGCAGCCCGGGACAAACCATGGGGGAGCTGTTTTTT.

The chain recombines TRBV6-5 with TRBJ1-3, with unresolved D. The germline V and J ends were trimmed by 2 bases and 0 bases, with 8 bases remaining between them. Germline V CDR1 and CDR2: MNHEY, SVGAGI. The CDR3 sequence is 15 residues long. The CDR3 is CASSYRHNSGNTIYF. CDR3 in DNA: TGTGCCAGCAGTTACCGCCACAACTCTGGAAACACCATATATTTT.

The chain carries TRBV5-1 and TRBJ2-7; TRBD1 matches 10 bases. Trimming removed 4 bases from V and 1 base from J; junction bases left unmatched: 8. This CDR3 has 16 residues. Germline CDR1 is SGHRS and CDR2 is YFSETQ. DNA of the CDR3: TGCGCCAGCAGCCAAGGGGACAGGGGACTATCCTACGAGCAGTACTTC. Its protein product is CASSQGDRGLSYEQYF.

V gene TRBV7-2 combines with J gene TRBJ2-3; 8 positions agree with TRBD2. This CDR3 contains 16 residues. V trimming: 1 base; J trimming: 2 bases; junction bases outside the gene matches: 5. The germline V gene encodes CDR1 SGHTA and CDR2 FQGNSA. This CDR3 reads CASSLGASGYTDTQYF. The CDR3 DNA is TGTGCCAGCAGCTTAGGTGCTAGCGGGTACACAGATACGCAGTATTTT.

This clone was observed at least ten times. The rearrangement links TRBV14 to TRBJ2-1; 12 bases are a match to TRBD2. Trimming took 1 base from V and 7 from J; bases not matched to a gene: 5. This CDR3 is built from 16 residues. Germline CDR1 reads SGHDN; CDR2 reads FVKESK. CDR3 in amino acids: CASSQVTSGGRNEQFF. For the CDR3, the DNA is TGTGCCAGCAGCCAAGTCACTAGCGGGGGGAGGAATGAGCAGTTCTTC.

This rearrangement joins TRBV5-1 to TRBJ2-1; weak D call: TRBD1 (5 bases). Deletions cut 0 bases from V and 4 bases from J, with 11 bases between. Germline V gives CDR1 SGHRS, CDR2 YFSETQ. This CDR3 is 15 amino acids long. The CDR3 loop is CASSLGGATYNEQFF. The CDR3, as DNA: TGCGCCAGCAGCTTGGGTGGGGCTACTTACAATGAGCAGTTCTTC.

The chain carries TRBV5-1 and TRBJ2-1; 7 bases fit TRBD1. In germline, CDR1 is SGHRS, CDR2 YFSETQ. The CDR3 has 15 amino acids. V lost 1 base, J lost 0 bases, and 1 base stayed unmatched. This CDR3 is CASSLSGGSYNEQFF. For the CDR3, the DNA is TGCGCCAGCAGCTTGTCAGGGGGCTCCTACAATGAGCAGTTCTTC.

A few counts support this clone. The chain uses TRBV2 and TRBJ1-6; 7 nucleotides line up with TRBD1. The CDR3 runs to 15 residues. Losses at the gene ends were 3 bases for V and 8 bases for J; bases not matched to a gene: 7. Germline CDR1 reads SNHLY; CDR2 reads FYNNEI. The CDR3 DNA follows: TGTGCCAGCAGTGAGACAGGGCCCAGGGATTCACCCCTCCACTTT. It codes for CASSETGPRDSPLHF. The full variable domain, completed using reference TRBV2 and TRBJ1-6, is EPEVTQTPSHQVTQMGQEVILRCVPISNHLYFYWYRQILGQKVEFLVSFYNNEISEKSEIFDDQFSVERPDGSNFTLKIRSTKLEDSAMYFCASSETGPRDSPLHFGNGTRLTVT.